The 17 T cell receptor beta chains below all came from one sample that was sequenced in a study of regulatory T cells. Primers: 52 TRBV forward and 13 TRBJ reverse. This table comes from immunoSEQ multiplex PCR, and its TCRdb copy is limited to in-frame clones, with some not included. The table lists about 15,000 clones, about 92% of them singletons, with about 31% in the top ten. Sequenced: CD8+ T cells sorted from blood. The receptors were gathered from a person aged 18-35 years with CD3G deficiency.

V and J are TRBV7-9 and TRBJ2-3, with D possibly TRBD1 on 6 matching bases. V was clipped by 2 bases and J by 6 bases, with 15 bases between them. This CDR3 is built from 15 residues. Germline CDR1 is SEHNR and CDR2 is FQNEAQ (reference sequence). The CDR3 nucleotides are TGTGCCAGCAGCTTAAAACGCCAGGGGATGGATACGCAGTATTTT. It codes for CASSLKRQGMDTQYF.

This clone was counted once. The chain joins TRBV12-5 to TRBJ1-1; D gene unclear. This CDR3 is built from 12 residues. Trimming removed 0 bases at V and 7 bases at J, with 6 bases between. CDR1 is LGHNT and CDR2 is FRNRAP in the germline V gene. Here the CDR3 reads CASGLVLGEAFF. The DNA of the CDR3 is TGTGCTAGTGGTTTGGTACTCGGTGAAGCTTTCTTT.

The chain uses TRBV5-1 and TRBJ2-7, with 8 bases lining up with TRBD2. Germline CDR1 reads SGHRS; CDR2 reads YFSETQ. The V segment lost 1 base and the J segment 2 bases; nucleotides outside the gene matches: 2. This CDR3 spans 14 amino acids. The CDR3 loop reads CASSLSGGPYEQYF. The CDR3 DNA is TGCGCCAGCAGCTTGAGCGGGGGTCCCTACGAGCAGTACTTC. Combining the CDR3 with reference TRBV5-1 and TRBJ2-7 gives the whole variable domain KAGVTQTPRYLIKTRGQQVTLSCSPISGHRSVSWYQQTPGQGLQFLFEYFSETQRNKGNFPGRFSGRQFSNSRSEMNVSTLELGDSALYLCASSLSGGPYEQYFGPGTRLTVT.

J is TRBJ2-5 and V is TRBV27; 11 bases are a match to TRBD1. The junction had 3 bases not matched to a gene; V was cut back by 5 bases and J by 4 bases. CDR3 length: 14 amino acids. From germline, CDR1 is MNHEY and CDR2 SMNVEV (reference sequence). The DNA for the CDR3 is TGTGCCAGCAGTCCGGGACAGGGGGGAGAGACCCAGTACTTC. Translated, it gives CASSPGQGGETQYF.

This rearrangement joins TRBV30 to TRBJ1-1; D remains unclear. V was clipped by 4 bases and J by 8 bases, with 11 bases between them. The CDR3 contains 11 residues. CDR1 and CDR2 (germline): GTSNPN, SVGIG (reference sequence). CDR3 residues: CAWIRTLEAFF. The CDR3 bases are TGTGCCTGGATTAGGACTCTGGAAGCTTTCTTT.

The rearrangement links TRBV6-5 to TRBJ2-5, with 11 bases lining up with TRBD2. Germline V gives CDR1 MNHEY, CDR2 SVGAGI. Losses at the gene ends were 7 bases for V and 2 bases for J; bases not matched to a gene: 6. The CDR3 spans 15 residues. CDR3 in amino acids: CASTHSGGVQETQYF. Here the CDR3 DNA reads TGTGCCAGCACCCATAGCGGGGGGGTACAAGAGACCCAGTACTTC.

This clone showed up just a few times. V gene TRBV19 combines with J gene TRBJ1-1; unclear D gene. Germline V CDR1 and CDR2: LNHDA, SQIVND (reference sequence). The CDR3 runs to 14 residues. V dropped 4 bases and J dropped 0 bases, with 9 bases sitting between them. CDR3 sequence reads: CASSKGYMNTEAFF. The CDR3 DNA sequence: TGTGCCAGTAGTAAAGGCTACATGAACACTGAAGCTTTCTTT.

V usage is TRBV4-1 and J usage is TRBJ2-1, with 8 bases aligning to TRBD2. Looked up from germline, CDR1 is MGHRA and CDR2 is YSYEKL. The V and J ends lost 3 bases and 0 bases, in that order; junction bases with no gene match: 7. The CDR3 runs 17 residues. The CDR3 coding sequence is TGCGCCAGCAGCCAGATGGCGGGGGGCCTCTCCTACAATGAGCAGTTCTTC. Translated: CASSQMAGGLSYNEQFF.

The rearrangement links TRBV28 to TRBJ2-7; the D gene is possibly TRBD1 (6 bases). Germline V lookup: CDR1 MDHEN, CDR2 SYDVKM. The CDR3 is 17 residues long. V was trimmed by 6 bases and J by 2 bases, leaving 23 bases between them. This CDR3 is CASSPRDTQTRPYEQYF. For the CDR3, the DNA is TGTGCCAGCAGCCCTCGGGACACCCAAACCCGCCCCTACGAGCAGTACTTC.

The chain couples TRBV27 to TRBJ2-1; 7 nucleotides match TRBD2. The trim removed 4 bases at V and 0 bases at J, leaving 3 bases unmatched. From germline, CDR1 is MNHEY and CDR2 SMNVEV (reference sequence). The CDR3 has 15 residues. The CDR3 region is CASSWGGSSYNEQFF. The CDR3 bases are TGTGCCAGCAGTTGGGGGGGTAGCTCCTACAATGAGCAGTTCTTC.

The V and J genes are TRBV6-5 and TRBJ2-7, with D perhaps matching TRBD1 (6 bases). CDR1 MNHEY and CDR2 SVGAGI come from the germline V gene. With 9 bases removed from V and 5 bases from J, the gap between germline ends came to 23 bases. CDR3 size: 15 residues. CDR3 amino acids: CASFPGTPFTHEQYF. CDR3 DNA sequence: TGTGCCAGTTTTCCGGGGACACCCTTCACCCACGAGCAGTACTTC.

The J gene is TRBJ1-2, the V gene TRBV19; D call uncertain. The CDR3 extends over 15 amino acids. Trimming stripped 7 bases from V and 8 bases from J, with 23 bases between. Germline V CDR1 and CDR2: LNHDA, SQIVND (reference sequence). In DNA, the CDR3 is TGTGCCAGTAAGGAGGGATCAGGTTGGGTTGGCGGCTACACCTTC. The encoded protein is CASKEGSGWVGGYTF.

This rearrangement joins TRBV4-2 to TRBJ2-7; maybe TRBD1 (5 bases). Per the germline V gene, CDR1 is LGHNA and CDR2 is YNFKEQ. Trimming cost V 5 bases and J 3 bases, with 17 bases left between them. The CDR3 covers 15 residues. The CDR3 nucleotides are TGTGCCAGCAGCGCCCTTATAGGGGTTTACTACGAGCAGTACTTC. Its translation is CASSALIGVYYEQYF.

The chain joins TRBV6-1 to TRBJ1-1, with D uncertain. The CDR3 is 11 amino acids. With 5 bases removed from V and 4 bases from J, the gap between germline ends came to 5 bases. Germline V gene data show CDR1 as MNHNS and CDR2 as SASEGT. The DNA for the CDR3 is TGTGCCAGCAGTACCACCACTGAAGCTTTCTTT. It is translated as CASSTTTEAFF.

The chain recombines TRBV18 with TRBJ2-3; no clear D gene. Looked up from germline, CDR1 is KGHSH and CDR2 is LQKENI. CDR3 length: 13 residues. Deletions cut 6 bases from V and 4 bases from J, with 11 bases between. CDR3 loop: CASSPVPPDTQYF. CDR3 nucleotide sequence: TGTGCCAGCTCCCCGGTTCCCCCAGATACGCAGTATTTT.

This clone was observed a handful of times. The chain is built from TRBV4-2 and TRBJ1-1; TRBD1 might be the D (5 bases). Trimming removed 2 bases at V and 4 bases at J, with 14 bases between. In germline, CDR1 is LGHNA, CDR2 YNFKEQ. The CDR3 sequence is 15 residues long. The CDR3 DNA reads TGTGCCAGCAGCCAATCCTTTCCGGGGGTCACTGAAGCTTTCTTT. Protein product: CASSQSFPGVTEAFF.

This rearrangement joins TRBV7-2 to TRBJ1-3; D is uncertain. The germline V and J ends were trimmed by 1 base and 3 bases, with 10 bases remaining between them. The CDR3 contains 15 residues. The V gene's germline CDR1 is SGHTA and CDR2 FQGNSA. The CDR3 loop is CASSLVANRGNTIYF. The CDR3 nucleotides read TGTGCCAGCAGCTTAGTAGCAAACCGTGGAAACACCATATATTTT. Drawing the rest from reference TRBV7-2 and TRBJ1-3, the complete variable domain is GAGVSQSPSNKVTEKGKDVELRCDPISGHTALYWYRQSLGQGLEFLIYFQGNSAPDKSGLPSDRFSAERTGGSVSTLTIQRTQQEDSAVYLCASSLVANRGNTIYFGEGSWLTVV.